The 21 T cell receptor beta chains in this list originate from one sample, sequenced in a study of T cells expressing NK-cell markers. TCRdb re-called the 5' RACE reads and shows each CDR3 protein once, DNA omitted. Recorded for this sample: 130,000 to 150,000 distinct CDR3 sequences. The source material was blood T cells: a sorted CD56 or NKG2C T cell subset, CD4+ or CD8+ T cells, or bulk PBMC T cells (not recorded which). The origin of the receptors is a man aged 18 to 30 in good health.

The rearrangement joins TRBV3-1 to TRBJ2-3; without DNA, the TCRdb call of TRBD1 cannot be checked. In germline, CDR1 is LGHDT, CDR2 YNNKEL (reference sequence). CDR3 length: 13 amino acids. This chain's CDR3 is CASIQGGTDTQYF.

The V gene is TRBV11-2, the J gene TRBJ2-3; TCRdb picks TRBD2, but there is no DNA to check that call. The germline gives CDR1 SGHAT, CDR2 FQNNGV. The CDR3 has 16 residues. This CDR3 is CASSSSTSGFTDTQYF.

This rearrangement joins TRBV20-1 to TRBJ2-1; the TCRdb call, TRBD1, lacks DNA for checking. The CDR3 runs 13 residues. The germline gives CDR1 DFQATT, CDR2 SNEGSKA (reference sequence). The chain's CDR3 is CSAAYPLRNEQFF.

The chain joins TRBV5-5 to TRBJ1-5; TCRdb's D call of TRBD1 is untestable without DNA. This CDR3 is built from 18 residues. The germline gives CDR1 SGHKS, CDR2 YYEKEE (reference sequence). The CDR3 loop is CASSLYQLGTDSNQPQHF.

The V gene is TRBV29-1, the J gene TRBJ2-1. The CDR3 has 13 residues. Germline V gene sequence: CDR1 SQVTM, CDR2 ANQGSEA. The CDR3 spells CSVEDGFGVEQFF.

CDR3 in amino acids: CASSAGTASNQPQHF. The chain joins TRBV9 to TRBJ1-5; lacking DNA, the TRBD1 call made by TCRdb goes unchecked. Germline CDR1 and CDR2: SGDLS and YYNGEE. The CDR3 loop spans 15 amino acids.

The J gene is TRBJ2-3, the V gene TRBV7-8; TCRdb outputs TRBD2, but without DNA this stays unchecked. Per the germline V gene, CDR1 is SGHVS and CDR2 is FQNEAQ. The CDR3 has 15 amino acids. Here the CDR3 reads CANGRAGVGTDTQYF.

J is TRBJ2-6 and V is TRBV6-2 or TRBV6-3. The CDR3 length is 18 residues. CDR1 and CDR2 (germline): MNHEY, SVGEGT. CDR3 loop: CASSYPIDGRSGANVLTF.

This chain links TRBV29-1 with TRBJ2-7. Germline CDR1 SQVTM, CDR2 ANQGSEA. CDR3 length: 13 residues. The CDR3 sequence: CSVETQQPYEQYF.

V gene TRBV10-3 combines with J gene TRBJ2-5; TCRdb outputs TRBD2, but without DNA this stays unchecked. The CDR3 contains 13 residues. Per germline, CDR1 ENHRY and CDR2 SYGVKD. The chain's CDR3 is CATEDPPGETQYF.

The genes are TRBV12-3 or TRBV12-4 and TRBJ2-3. This CDR3 contains 15 residues. The CDR3 protein is CASSLVQPSTDTQYF.

The rearrangement joins TRBV5-6 to TRBJ2-2; TCRdb returns TRBD2, unconfirmable since there is no DNA. In germline, CDR1 is SGHDT, CDR2 YYEEEE. The CDR3 consists of 14 residues. The CDR3 here is CASSLAGGSRELFF.

The V and J genes are TRBV7-9 and TRBJ1-4; TCRdb returns TRBD1, unconfirmable since there is no DNA. The CDR3 loop spans 13 amino acids. Germline CDR1 is SEHNR and CDR2 is FQNEAQ (reference sequence). This chain's CDR3 is CASSSWTDEKLFF.

The chain links TRBV20-1 to TRBJ1-2; no DNA is available, so the TRBD1 call from TCRdb remains unchecked. The germline CDR1 and CDR2 sequences are DFQATT and SNEGSKA (reference sequence). This CDR3 is 16 amino acids long. The CDR3 region is CSARDAGGGVNYGYTF.

This chain uses TRBV14 with TRBJ1-3; TCRdb's D call, TRBD1, is unchecked because there is no DNA. CDR1 and CDR2 (germline): SGHDN, FVKESK. The CDR3 has 17 amino acids. The CDR3 sequence: CASSQYWGGAGGNTIYF.

The chain combines TRBV6-1 with TRBJ2-1. Germline V gene data show CDR1 as MNHNS and CDR2 as SASEGT. CDR3 length equals 15 residues. The chain's CDR3 is CASSEFDSFYNEQFF.

The chain recombines TRBV29-1 with TRBJ2-7; with no DNA, the TCRdb D assignment of TRBD1 cannot be verified. Germline V gives CDR1 SQVTM, CDR2 ANQGSEA. CDR3 length equals 12 residues. The CDR3 loop reads CSARQGSYEQYF.

V and J are TRBV29-1 and TRBJ1-2; TCRdb's D call of TRBD1 is untestable without DNA. The germline gives CDR1 SQVTM, CDR2 ANQGSEA. The CDR3 totals 12 residues. CDR3 residues: CSVDVGIYGYTF.

The chain carries TRBV10-3 and TRBJ2-1. Germline CDR1 and CDR2: ENHRY and SYGVKD. The CDR3 is 12 residues long. This chain's CDR3 is CAITDSNDEQFF.

V is TRBV5-6 and J is TRBJ2-5. The V gene's germline CDR1 is SGHDT and CDR2 YYEEEE. The CDR3 totals 18 residues. This chain's CDR3 is CASSLVLVADLNGETQYF.

This chain connects TRBV12-3 or TRBV12-4 to TRBJ2-5. CDR3 length: 14 amino acids. CDR3 protein: CASSDSDLGETQYF.